These 24 T cell receptor beta chains were all obtained from the same sample, sequenced in a study of identical twins. TCRdb re-called the 5' RACE reads through MiXCR, storing one row per CDR3 protein. This sample has around 1.7 million distinct CDR3 sequences, with less than 35% found just once. The sequenced material came from cord blood. The receptors were gathered from a newborn girl in good health.

The chain couples TRBV6-6 to TRBJ1-5; D is unresolved. This CDR3 has 12 residues. In germline, CDR1 is MNHNY, CDR2 SVGAGI (reference sequence). Trimming removed 2 bases at V and 8 bases at J, with 7 bases between. CDR3 sequence (DNA): TGTGCCAGCAGTTACCTTGGGGAGCCCCAGCATTTT. Its translation is CASSYLGEPQHF.

This clonotype was observed a handful of times. The V gene is TRBV9, the J gene TRBJ2-5; 14 bases map to TRBD2. With 4 bases clipped from V and 3 bases from J, the junction kept 5 bases outside the gene matches. CDR1 and CDR2 from the germline V gene are SGDLS and YYNGEE. This CDR3 has 16 residues. The CDR3 loop is CASSTSGLAGEETQYF. The CDR3 DNA sequence: TGTGCCAGCAGCACTTCGGGACTAGCGGGGGAAGAGACCCAGTACTTC.

For this clonotype: At one boundary the junction diverges from the germline segment, which might be a read error. V gene TRBV5-1 combines with J gene TRBJ2-1; D might be TRBD2 (6 bases). The last part of the DNA fits TRBJ2-7 better; the J call may be wrong. CDR1 and CDR2 (germline): SGHRS, YFSETQ. The CDR3 sequence is 14 residues long. CDR3 in DNA: TGTGCCAGCAGCTTCGGGAGCTCCTACAATGAGCAGTACTTC. This sequence encodes CASSFGSSYNEQYF.

This chain links TRBV29-1 with TRBJ1-2; perhaps TRBD1 as D (5 bases). V dropped 5 bases and J dropped 8 bases, with 15 bases sitting between them. Per the germline V gene, CDR1 is SQVTM and CDR2 is ANQGSEA. The CDR3 consists of 12 residues. CDR3 bases: TGCAGCGTTTGGGACGGTACGGGAGGCTACACCTTC. This encodes CSVWDGTGGYTF.

The chain combines TRBV5-1 with TRBJ1-1; no definite D call. Germline CDR1 reads SGHRS; CDR2 reads YFSETQ. The CDR3 loop spans 15 amino acids. V lost 0 bases, J lost 2 bases, and 11 bases lay in between. In DNA, the CDR3 is TGCGCCAGCAGCTTGGATCTGGGGTCTAACACTGAAGCTTTCTTT. Amino acids: CASSLDLGSNTEAFF.

This clonotype was recorded a few times. The chain carries TRBV12-3 or TRBV12-4 and TRBJ1-2, with D perhaps matching TRBD1 (5 bases). Trimming removed 7 bases from V and 4 bases from J, with 13 bases in between. This CDR3 has 13 residues. As DNA, the CDR3 is TGTGCCAGCACCCGGACAAGGGGCTATGGCTACACCTTC. Translating gives CASTRTRGYGYTF.

The chain couples TRBV20-1 to TRBJ2-5; D call uncertain. The ends were cut back, 4 bases at V and 2 bases at J, with 5 bases in the middle. This CDR3 spans 11 amino acids. Germline CDR1 and CDR2: DFQATT and SNEGSKA (reference sequence). The CDR3 nucleotides are TGCAGTGCTATACAGCAAGAGACCCAGTACTTC. This sequence encodes CSAIQQETQYF.

J is TRBJ2-7 and V is TRBV4-2; D is uncertain. The ends were cut back, 2 bases at V and 3 bases at J, with 11 bases in the middle. Per germline, CDR1 LGHNA and CDR2 YNFKEQ. This CDR3 is built from 14 residues. CDR3 loop: CASSQIIQVYEQYF. The CDR3 DNA reads as TGTGCCAGCAGCCAAATAATCCAGGTCTACGAGCAGTACTTC.

The gene calls are TRBV20-1 and TRBJ1-5; tentative D call: TRBD1 (6 bases). V was pared by 5 bases and J by 6 bases, with 23 bases between. The CDR3 runs to 16 residues. The V gene's germline CDR1 is DFQATT and CDR2 SNEGSKA (reference sequence). CDR3 sequence reads: CSAPPAGAGVGQPQHF. CDR3 bases: TGCAGTGCTCCCCCTGCGGGGGCAGGGGTTGGTCAGCCCCAGCATTTT.

This rearrangement joins TRBV30 to TRBJ2-5; D is unclear. Germline V gene lookup returns CDR1 GTSNPN and CDR2 SVGIG (reference sequence). V lost 4 bases and J 11 bases, leaving 14 bases between the germline ends. This CDR3 is 11 amino acids long. Here the CDR3 DNA reads TGTGCCTGGAATGGGGAAACTGAGCAGTACTTC. Amino acid sequence: CAWNGETEQYF.

The chain combines TRBV7-9 with TRBJ1-1; 9 bases are shared with TRBD1. The trim removed 4 bases at V and 4 bases at J, leaving 7 bases unmatched. Looked up from germline, CDR1 is SEHNR and CDR2 is FQNEAQ (reference sequence). The length of the CDR3 is 15 residues. In DNA, the CDR3 is TGTGCCAGCAGCTCCGGGACAGGGCGGAGCACTGAAGCTTTCTTT. As protein: CASSSGTGRSTEAFF. The full variable domain, in which reference TRBV7-9 and TRBJ1-1 provide the parts outside the CDR3, is DTGVSQNPRHKITKRGQNVTFRCDPISEHNRLYWYRQTLGQGPEFLTYFQNEAQLEKSRLLSDRFSAERPKGSFSTLEIQRTEQGDSAMYLCASSSGTGRSTEAFFGQGTRLTVV.

The V gene is TRBV5-8, the J gene TRBJ2-1; no reliable D call. The CDR3 is made up of 14 amino acids. In germline, CDR1 is SGHTS, CDR2 YDEGEE. V lost 4 bases to trimming and J lost 7 bases, with 15 bases between them. CDR3 DNA sequence: TGTGCCAGCAGCCGGTCCTCGGTCTCGAATGAGCAGTTCTTC. This encodes CASSRSSVSNEQFF.

The chain joins TRBV20-1 to TRBJ2-5; 9 bases map to TRBD2. The CDR3 is 20 amino acids. Germline CDR1 DFQATT, CDR2 SNEGSKA (reference sequence). The V segment lost 0 bases and the J segment 0 bases; nucleotides outside the gene matches: 17. CDR3 in amino acids: CSARDFFMAGGRANQETQYF. The CDR3 bases are TGCAGTGCTAGAGATTTTTTCATGGCGGGAGGGAGGGCGAACCAAGAGACCCAGTACTTC.

In its sample, this clonotype was seen a few times. The chain combines TRBV5-1 with TRBJ2-1; 11 nucleotides match TRBD2. Trimming cost V 6 bases and J 6 bases; bases outside gene matches: 11. Germline V gene sequence: CDR1 SGHRS, CDR2 YFSETQ. This CDR3 comprises 16 residues. In DNA, the CDR3 is TGCGCCAGCACCTCTAATAGCGGGGGGGCCGGCAATGAGCAGTTCTTC. This translates into CASTSNSGGAGNEQFF.

The V and J genes are TRBV7-9 and TRBJ1-2; tentative D call: TRBD1 (6 bases). The CDR3 consists of 16 residues. The V end lost 1 base, the J end lost 4 bases, and 16 bases lay between the germline ends. The V gene's germline CDR1 is SEHNR and CDR2 FQNEAQ (reference sequence). The CDR3 spells CASSLDLGGGIYGYTF. The CDR3 region has the DNA TGTGCCAGCAGCTTAGACCTAGGGGGGGGAATCTATGGCTACACCTTC.

This clonotype was picked up many times. V gene TRBV29-1 combines with J gene TRBJ2-5; tentatively, D is TRBD1 (5 bases). Trimming stripped 1 base from V and 5 bases from J, with 8 bases between. The CDR3 totals 12 residues. Germline V gene lookup returns CDR1 SQVTM and CDR2 ANQGSEA. CDR3 region: CSVEARVETQYF. The CDR3, as DNA: TGCAGCGTTGAAGCCAGGGTGGAGACCCAGTACTTC.

This clonotype came up a few times. The J gene is TRBJ2-2, the V gene TRBV10-3; 10 bases are a match to TRBD1. The V gene's germline CDR1 is ENHRY and CDR2 SYGVKD. CDR3 size: 14 residues. With V trimmed by 6 bases and J by 5 bases, 3 bases remained unmatched. CDR3 sequence reads: CAIRGQGKTGELFF. DNA for the CDR3: TGTGCCATCAGGGGACAGGGGAAAACCGGGGAGCTGTTTTTT.

This clonotype was observed a handful of times. This chain joins TRBV28 and TRBJ2-3; D tentatively fits TRBD1 or TRBD2 (5 bases each). The V end lost 3 bases, the J end lost 5 bases, and 18 bases lay between the germline ends. The length of the CDR3 is 16 residues. CDR1 and CDR2 (germline): MDHEN, SYDVKM. The DNA of the CDR3 is TGTGCCAGCAGTTTCCCTGGGACCGTCCATGGAGATACGCAGTATTTT. The encoded protein is CASSFPGTVHGDTQYF.

V usage is TRBV2 and J usage is TRBJ2-1, with 8 nucleotides matching TRBD1. Trimming cost V 6 bases and J 0 bases; bases outside gene matches: 13. This CDR3 spans 18 amino acids. Looked up from germline, CDR1 is SNHLY and CDR2 is FYNNEI. The CDR3 region is CASRQTIRQGTSYNEQFF. Written as DNA, the CDR3 is TGTGCCAGCAGGCAAACCATAAGACAGGGGACCTCCTACAATGAGCAGTTCTTC.

This chain joins TRBV29-1 and TRBJ2-1, with 9 bases fitting TRBD2. The germline V gene encodes CDR1 SQVTM and CDR2 ANQGSEA. The CDR3 totals 15 residues. V lost 1 base, J lost 0 bases, and 1 base stayed unmatched. The CDR3 region has the DNA TGCAGCGTTGAAGGACTAGCGGCCTCCTACAATGAGCAGTTCTTC. Its protein product is CSVEGLAASYNEQFF.

The chain employs TRBV20-1 and TRBJ2-4; the D gene is possibly TRBD1 (6 bases). The CDR3 sequence is 15 residues long. Germline V gene sequence: CDR1 DFQATT, CDR2 SNEGSKA (reference sequence). V was cut by 4 bases and J by 3 bases, with 16 bases left in between. Written as DNA, the CDR3 is TGCAGTGCTACACGAATGGGACAAGGCAAAAACATTCAGTACTTC. It codes for CSATRMGQGKNIQYF.

This clonotype showed up just a few times. CDR3 nucleotides: TGTGCCAGCAGCTCCCAAACTAATTCCACAGATACGCAGTATTTT. This translates into CASSSQTNSTDTQYF. This chain connects TRBV11-3 to TRBJ2-3, with D uncertain. Germline V gene lookup returns CDR1 SGHNT and CDR2 YENEEA. The ends were cut back, 4 bases at V and 2 bases at J, with 13 bases in the middle. The CDR3 has 15 amino acids.

The genes are TRBV7-2 and TRBJ2-7; D perhaps matches TRBD1 (6 bases). This CDR3 comprises 14 residues. Germline CDR1 reads SGHTA; CDR2 reads FQGNSA. V lost 6 bases to trimming and J lost 0 bases, with 12 bases between them. The CDR3: CASRYWTVSYEQYF. As DNA, the CDR3 is TGTGCCAGCAGATACTGGACAGTCTCCTACGAGCAGTACTTC.

CDR3 bases: TGCGCCAGCAGCCTCGGGACAGACCTAAAAGAGACCCAGTACTTC. It translates to CASSLGTDLKETQYF. This chain connects TRBV5-1 to TRBJ2-5, with 7 bases matching TRBD1. This CDR3 comprises 15 residues. The V and J ends lost 4 bases and 3 bases, in that order; junction bases with no gene match: 9. CDR1 is SGHRS and CDR2 is YFSETQ in the germline V gene.